The sequence of this T cell receptor (beta chain) was determined in a study of T cells in Graves' hyperthyroidism and ophthalmopathy. Study-wide results and limits: Model-based prediction identified ophthalmopathy a median 6.5 months prior to its onset.

TCR beta CDR3 regions were amplified from RNA transcripts. The TCR CDR3 first-round RT-PCR relied on the HTBI primer set. TCRdb analysed the multiplex PCR reads with MiXCR anew, one entry per CDR3 protein. The sample lists fewer than 550,000 distinct CDR3 sequences, 15% to 18% occurring once. This clonotype was recorded a few times. The antigen remains undetermined. Each patient was aged 18 to 65 and had newly diagnosed hyperthyroidism of under 2 months' duration. Clinical symptoms, serum thyroxine, TRAb, thyroid ultrasound and orbital computed tomography established diagnosis. Cells are PBMCs isolated from around 10 ml of fresh blood. V lost 0 bases to trimming and J lost 2 bases, with 14 bases between them. CDR1 and CDR2 (germline): SGDLS, YYNGEE. The CDR3 sequence is 16 residues long.

This sequence was found in a woman between 18 and 30 years old with Graves' hyperthyroidism. V is TRBV9 and J is TRBJ2-5; TRBD1 is a possible D gene (5 bases). Specimen: blood. CDR3 in amino acids: CASSVEDRGRQETQYF. CDR3 coding DNA: TGTGCCAGCAGCGTAGAAGATAGGGGCAGGCAAGAGACCCAGTACTTC.